These T cell receptor beta chains were read from a single sample in a study of CD8+ T cells in alopecia areata. Here immunoSEQ multiplex PCR was the method, and the copy in TCRdb shows in-frame clones only, minus some. The sample has 170,000 or so clones, around 63% seen once. The specimen was CD4+ T cells sorted from blood, collected at week 0. The receptors were gathered from a human donor with alopecia areata. CDR3s include the opening cysteine and the closing phenylalanine or tryptophan. The order of the fields is J gene, V gene, CDR3 protein.

J: TRBJ1-1; V: TRBV25-1; CDR3: CASSEWQWNTEAFF
J: TRBJ2-5; V: TRBV29-1; CDR3: CSVDSVLGETQYF
J: TRBJ1-5; V: TRBV25-1; CDR3: CASSEWTGPNQPQHF
J: TRBJ2-1; V: TRBV5-1; CDR3: CASSIGNEQFF
J: TRBJ2-5; V: TRBV15; CDR3: CATSREFGADQETQYF
J: TRBJ1-2; V: TRBV7-9; CDR3: CASSLATEDYGYTF
J: TRBJ2-1; V: TRBV10-2; CDR3: CASRFLADEQFF
J: TRBJ1-1; V: TRBV14; CDR3: CASSQSRTLNTEAFF
J: TRBJ2-5; V: TRBV5-1; CDR3: CASSLAAGGRETQYF
J: TRBJ2-7; V: TRBV7-3; CDR3: CASSLKSGRDYEQYF
J: TRBJ2-1; V: TRBV30; CDR3: CAWLDRGSGHEQFF
J: TRBJ2-5; V: TRBV29-1; CDR3: CSASRQGQETQYF
J: TRBJ2-6; V: TRBV30; CDR3: CAWSSGASGANVLTF
J: TRBJ1-2; V: TRBV29-1; CDR3: CSAHASQGRDGYTF
J: TRBJ2-2; V: TRBV4-3; CDR3: CASSQDPGLVAGELFF
J: TRBJ2-7; V: TRBV15; CDR3: CATSREGEVTYEQYF
J: TRBJ2-2; V: TRBV7-3; CDR3: CASSARQGPGELFF
J: TRBJ2-5; V: TRBV9; CDR3: CASRPSAGETQYF
J: TRBJ2-6; V: TRBV29-1; CDR3: CSVDVGGAGANVLTF
J: TRBJ2-5; V: TRBV27; CDR3: CASSLSRGAVGKTQYF
J: TRBJ1-2; V: TRBV29-1; CDR3: CSGDDVYGYTF
J: TRBJ2-2; V: TRBV20-1; CDR3: CSAQYDGELFF
J: TRBJ1-1; V: TRBV29-1; CDR3: CSARQGARTEAFF
J: TRBJ2-1; V: TRBV11-3; CDR3: CASSLANGEQFF
J: TRBJ1-6; V: TRBV7-2; CDR3: CASSLQQGNNSPLHF
J: TRBJ2-6; V: TRBV4-2; CDR3: CASSQAMSGANVLTF
J: TRBJ2-7; V: TRBV29-1; CDR3: CSVDASGDSYEQYF
J: TRBJ2-5; V: TRBV5-1; CDR3: CASSLSGRQETQYF
J: TRBJ2-3; V: TRBV5-1; CDR3: CASSLQGAASTDTQYF
J: TRBJ1-2; V: TRBV14; CDR3: CASSHGAVIGYGYTF
J: TRBJ2-3; V: TRBV7-3; CDR3: CASSEGAKQYF
J: TRBJ2-3; V: TRBV30; CDR3: CARTRAGAPGTDTQYF
J: TRBJ1-6; V: TRBV6-6; CDR3: CASRGGGIHSPLHF
J: TRBJ2-7; V: TRBV29-1; CDR3: CSVGEGYEQYF
J: TRBJ2-7; V: TRBV30; CDR3: CAWSVPGTGSPYEQYF
J: TRBJ2-6; V: TRBV28; CDR3: CASSSGGKQDGANVLTF
J: TRBJ2-7; V: TRBV6-5; CDR3: CASSQGLLDVGEQYF
J: TRBJ1-1; V: TRBV29-1; CDR3: CSVGQANTEAFF
J: TRBJ2-5; V: TRBV5-1; CDR3: CASSGVSETQYF
J: TRBJ2-5; V: TRBV10-3; CDR3: CAISEAGTSGGQETQYF
J: TRBJ2-7; V: TRBV29-1; CDR3: CSASTGGMYEQYF
J: TRBJ1-2; V: TRBV9; CDR3: CASSVVESGQYYGYTF
J: TRBJ2-1; V: TRBV10-2; CDR3: CASSEKLAGTGSYNEQFF